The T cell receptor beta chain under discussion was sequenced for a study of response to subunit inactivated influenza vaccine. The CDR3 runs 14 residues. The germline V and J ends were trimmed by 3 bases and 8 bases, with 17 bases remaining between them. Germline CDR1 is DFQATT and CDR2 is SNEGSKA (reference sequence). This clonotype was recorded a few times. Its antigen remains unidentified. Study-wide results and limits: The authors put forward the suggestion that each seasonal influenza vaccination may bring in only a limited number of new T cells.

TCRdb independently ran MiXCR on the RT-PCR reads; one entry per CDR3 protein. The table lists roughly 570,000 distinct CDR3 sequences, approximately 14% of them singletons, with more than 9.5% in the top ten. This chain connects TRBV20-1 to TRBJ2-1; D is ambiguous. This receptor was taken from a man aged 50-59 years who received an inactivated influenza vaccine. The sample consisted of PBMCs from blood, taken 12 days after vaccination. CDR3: CSARLGSKVDEQFF. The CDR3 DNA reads TGCAGTGCTAGGTTGGGCTCTAAGGTGGATGAGCAGTTCTTC.